This TCR beta chain was observed in a study of blood T cell repertoires in COVID-19. Background on the study: The study drew acute and convalescent COVID-19 samples from the United States, Italy and Spain. PBMCs, B-cell-depleted T cells, or T cells were the source of the cDNA or gDNA that made up the material.

Per the original methods: Nucleated cell counts were estimated from reference gene primer amplification. TCRdb's copy holds only in-frame clones and misses some; the assay was immunoSEQ multiplex PCR. The DNA was the basis for D and trimming; V, J and clone size are from that table. The top ten clones hold 11% to 15% of a sample with about 110,000 clones, about 80% of them seen once. V shed 1 base and J 0 bases; nucleotides not matched to a gene: 1. CDR1 SEHNR and CDR2 FQNEAQ come from the germline V gene (reference sequence). The CDR3 sequence is 15 residues long. This sequence originates from a woman aged 60-75 years with acute or convalescent COVID-19. Sequencing was performed on peripheral blood. The V gene is TRBV7-9, the J gene TRBJ1-1; 8 bases are shared with TRBD1. CDR3 nucleotides: TGTGCCAGCAGCTTAGGGACAGGGATGAACACTGAAGCTTTCTTT. Its translation: CASSLGTGMNTEAFF.